The entry below gives a single T cell receptor beta chain sequence along with its context. The antigen is undetermined. At one end, the junction sequence differs from germline, possibly due to a read error. This specimen belongs to a study of cytomegalovirus exposure and HLA in healthy donors. Points from the study as a whole: In presence/absence analyses, roughly uniform sequencing depth across donors was assumed.

Vbeta (60) and Jbeta (13) primers were used in the PCR. Using immunoSEQ multiplex PCR, the repertoire was profiled, and TCRdb retains in-frame clones only, with some absent. The sample carries approximately 100,000 clones, 65% to 85% recorded once. CDR3 length: 14 residues. Germline V gene lookup returns CDR1 SEHNR and CDR2 FQNEAQ (reference sequence). The J gene is TRBJ2-5, the V gene TRBV7-9; D possibly corresponds to TRBD1 (6 bases). This clonotype was sampled from a woman aged 40 to 55 in good health and CMV-seronegative. Material for sequencing was PBMCs. CDR3 residues: CSSSLGQLKETQYF. In DNA form, the CDR3 reads TGTTCCAGCAGCTTAGGACAGCTAAAAGAGACCCAGTACTTC.